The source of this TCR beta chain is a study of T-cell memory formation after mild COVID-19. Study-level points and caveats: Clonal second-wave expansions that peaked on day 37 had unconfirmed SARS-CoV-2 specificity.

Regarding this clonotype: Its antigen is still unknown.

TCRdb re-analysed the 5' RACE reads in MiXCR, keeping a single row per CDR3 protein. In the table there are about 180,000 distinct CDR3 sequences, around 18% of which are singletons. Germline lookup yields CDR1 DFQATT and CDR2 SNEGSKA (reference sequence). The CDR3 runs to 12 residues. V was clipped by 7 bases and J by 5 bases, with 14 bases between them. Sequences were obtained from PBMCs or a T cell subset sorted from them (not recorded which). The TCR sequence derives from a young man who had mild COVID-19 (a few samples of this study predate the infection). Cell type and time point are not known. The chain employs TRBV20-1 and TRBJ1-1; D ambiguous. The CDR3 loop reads CSVPNAGTEAFF. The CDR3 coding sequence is TGCAGTGTCCCAAACGCCGGAACTGAAGCTTTCTTT.